This T cell receptor (beta chain) came from a study of Tregs in tolerant kidney transplant recipients. Study-wide points: Expanding Tregs on activated donor B cells appeared to best identify donor-specific TCRbeta clones. Validation in larger populations is needed because few patients were studied.

Some clones are missing from TCRdb's copy, which holds only in-frame ones; the method was immunoSEQ multiplex PCR. The data contain tens of thousands of clones, 84% of them singletons. Germline V gene sequence: CDR1 ENHRY, CDR2 SYGVKD. The germline V and J ends were trimmed by 0 bases and 0 bases, with 8 bases remaining between them. This CDR3 comprises 15 residues. Turning to this clone: The antigen is unknown.

The chain uses TRBV10-3 and TRBJ1-1; unclear D gene. Sequences were obtained from CD4+ T cells from blood. The TCR was taken from a human donor in good health. CDR3 residues: CAISESELLNTEAFF. In nucleotides, the CDR3 is TGTGCCATCAGTGAGTCCGAACTGCTGAACACTGAAGCTTTCTTT.